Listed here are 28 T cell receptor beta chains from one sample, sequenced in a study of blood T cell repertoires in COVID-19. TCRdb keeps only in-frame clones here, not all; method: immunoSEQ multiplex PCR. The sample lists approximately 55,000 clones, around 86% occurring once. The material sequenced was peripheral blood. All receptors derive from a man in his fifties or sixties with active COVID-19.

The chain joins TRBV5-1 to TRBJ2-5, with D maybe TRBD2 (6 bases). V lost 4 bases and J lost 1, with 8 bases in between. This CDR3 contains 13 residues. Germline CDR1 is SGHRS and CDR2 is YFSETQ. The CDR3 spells CASSPGGQETQYF. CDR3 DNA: TGCGCCAGCAGCCCCGGGGGCCAAGAGACCCAGTACTTC. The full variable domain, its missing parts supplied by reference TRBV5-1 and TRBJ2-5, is KAGVTQTPRYLIKTRGQQVTLSCSPISGHRSVSWYQQTPGQGLQFLFEYFSETQRNKGNFPGRFSGRQFSNSRSEMNVSTLELGDSALYLCASSPGGQETQYFGPGTRLLVL.

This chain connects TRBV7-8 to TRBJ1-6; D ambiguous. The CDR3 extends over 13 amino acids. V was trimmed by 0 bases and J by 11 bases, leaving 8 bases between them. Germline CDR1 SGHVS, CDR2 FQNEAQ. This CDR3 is CASSLAPQAPLHF. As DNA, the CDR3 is TGTGCCAGCAGCTTAGCACCCCAGGCACCCCTCCACTTT.

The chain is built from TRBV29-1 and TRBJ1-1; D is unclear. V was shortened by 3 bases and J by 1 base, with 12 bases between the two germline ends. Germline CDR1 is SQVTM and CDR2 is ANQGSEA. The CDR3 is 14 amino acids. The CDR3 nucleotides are TGCAGCGTTGATGGCTTGGTATGGAACACTGAAGCTTTCTTT. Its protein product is CSVDGLVWNTEAFF.

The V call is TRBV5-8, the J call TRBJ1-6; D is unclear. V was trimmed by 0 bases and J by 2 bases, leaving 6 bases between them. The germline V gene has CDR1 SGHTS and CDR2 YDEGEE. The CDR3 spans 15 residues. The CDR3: CASSLGSPYNSPLHF. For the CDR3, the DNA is TGTGCCAGCAGCTTGGGAAGCCCCTATAATTCACCCCTCCACTTT.

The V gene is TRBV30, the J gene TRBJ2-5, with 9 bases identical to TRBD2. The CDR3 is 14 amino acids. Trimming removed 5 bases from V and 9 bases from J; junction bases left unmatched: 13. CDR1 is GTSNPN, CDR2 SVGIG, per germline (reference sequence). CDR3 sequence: CAWAETSGGRAQYF. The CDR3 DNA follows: TGTGCCTGGGCCGAGACTAGCGGTGGGAGGGCCCAGTACTTC.

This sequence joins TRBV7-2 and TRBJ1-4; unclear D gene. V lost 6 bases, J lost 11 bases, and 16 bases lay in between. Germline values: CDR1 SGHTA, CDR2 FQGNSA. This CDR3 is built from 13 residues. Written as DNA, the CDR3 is TGTGCCAGCAGTCCACTCGCGGGCGGGAAACTGTTTTTT. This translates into CASSPLAGGKLFF.

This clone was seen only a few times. DNA of the CDR3: TGTGCCAGCAGCTCAACAGGGTTAATGGCCGGGGAGCTGTTTTTT. The encoded protein is CASSSTGLMAGELFF. The chain carries TRBV27 and TRBJ2-2, with D tentatively TRBD1 (6 bases). Trimming left V 6 bases short and J 6 bases short, with 17 bases between. Germline CDR1 and CDR2: MNHEY and SMNVEV (reference sequence). CDR3 size: 15 residues.

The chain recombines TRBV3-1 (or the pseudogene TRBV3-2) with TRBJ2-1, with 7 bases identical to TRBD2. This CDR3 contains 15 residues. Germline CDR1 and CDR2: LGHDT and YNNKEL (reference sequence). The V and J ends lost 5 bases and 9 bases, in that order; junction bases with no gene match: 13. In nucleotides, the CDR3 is TGTGCCAGCAGCGGAAGACTAGCCCGTGGTGGTGAGCAGTTCTTC. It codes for CASSGRLARGGEQFF.

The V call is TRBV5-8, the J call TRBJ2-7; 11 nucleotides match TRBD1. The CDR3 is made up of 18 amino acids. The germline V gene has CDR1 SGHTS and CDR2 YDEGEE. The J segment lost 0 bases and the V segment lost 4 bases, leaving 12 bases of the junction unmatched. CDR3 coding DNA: TGTGCCAGCAGCCCGGGACAGGGGGGCCTCCACGCCTCCTACGAGCAGTACTTC. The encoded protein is CASSPGQGGLHASYEQYF.

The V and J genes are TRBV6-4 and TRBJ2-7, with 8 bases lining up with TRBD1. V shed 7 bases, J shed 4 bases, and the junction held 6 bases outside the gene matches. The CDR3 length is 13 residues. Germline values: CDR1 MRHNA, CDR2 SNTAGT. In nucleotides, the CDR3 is TGTGCCAGCACCCGGACAGGGAGGTACGAGCAGTACTTC. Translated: CASTRTGRYEQYF.

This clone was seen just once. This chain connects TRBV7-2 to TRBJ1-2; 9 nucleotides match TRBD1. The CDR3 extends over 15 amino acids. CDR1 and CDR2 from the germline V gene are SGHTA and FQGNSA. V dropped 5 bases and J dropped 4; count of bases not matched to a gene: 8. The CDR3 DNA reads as TGTGCCAGCAGCCCGACCTGGACAGGGGTCTATGGCTACACCTTC. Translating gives CASSPTWTGVYGYTF.

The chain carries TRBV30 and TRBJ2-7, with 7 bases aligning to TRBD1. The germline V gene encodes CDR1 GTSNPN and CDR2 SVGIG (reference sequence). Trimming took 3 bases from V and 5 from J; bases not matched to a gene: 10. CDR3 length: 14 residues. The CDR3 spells CAWSQLTGFHEQYF. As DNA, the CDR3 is TGTGCCTGGAGCCAATTGACAGGGTTCCACGAGCAGTACTTC.

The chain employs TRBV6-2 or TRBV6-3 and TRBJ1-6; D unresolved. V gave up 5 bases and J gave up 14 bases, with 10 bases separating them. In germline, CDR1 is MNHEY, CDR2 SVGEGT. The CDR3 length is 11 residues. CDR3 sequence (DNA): TGTGCCAGCAGTCCCAGCGTGGCCCTCCACTTT. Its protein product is CASSPSVALHF.

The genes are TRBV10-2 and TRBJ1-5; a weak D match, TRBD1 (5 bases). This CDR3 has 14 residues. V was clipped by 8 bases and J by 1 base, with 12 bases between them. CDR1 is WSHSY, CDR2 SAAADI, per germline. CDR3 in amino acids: CASDAGSSNQPQHF. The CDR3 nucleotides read TGCGCCAGCGACGCAGGGTCGAGCAATCAGCCCCAGCATTTT.

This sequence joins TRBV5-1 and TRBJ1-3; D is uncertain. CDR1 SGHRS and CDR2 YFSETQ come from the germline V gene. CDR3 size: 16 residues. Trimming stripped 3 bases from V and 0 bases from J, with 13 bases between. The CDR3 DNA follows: TGCGCCAGCAGCTGGGGAGGAGCCGACTCTGGAAACACCATATATTTT. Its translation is CASSWGGADSGNTIYF.

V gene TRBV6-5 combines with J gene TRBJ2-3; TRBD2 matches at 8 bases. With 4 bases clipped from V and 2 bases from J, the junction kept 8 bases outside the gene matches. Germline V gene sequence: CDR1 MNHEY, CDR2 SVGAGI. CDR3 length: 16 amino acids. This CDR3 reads CASSFISGELTDTQYF. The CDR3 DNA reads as TGTGCCAGCAGTTTTATTAGCGGGGAACTCACAGATACGCAGTATTTT.

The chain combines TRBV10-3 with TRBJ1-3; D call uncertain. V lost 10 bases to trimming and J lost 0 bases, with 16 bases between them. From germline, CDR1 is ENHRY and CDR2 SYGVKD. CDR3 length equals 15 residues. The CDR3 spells CATTSGDSSGNTIYF. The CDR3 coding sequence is TGTGCCACCACCTCGGGAGACTCCTCTGGAAACACCATATATTTT.

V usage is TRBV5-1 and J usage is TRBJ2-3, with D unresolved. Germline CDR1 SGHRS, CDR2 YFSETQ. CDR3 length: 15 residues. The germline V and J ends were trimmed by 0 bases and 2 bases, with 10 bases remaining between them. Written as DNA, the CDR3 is TGCGCCAGCAGCTTGGACCTGGCAACCACAGATACGCAGTATTTT. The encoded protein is CASSLDLATTDTQYF.

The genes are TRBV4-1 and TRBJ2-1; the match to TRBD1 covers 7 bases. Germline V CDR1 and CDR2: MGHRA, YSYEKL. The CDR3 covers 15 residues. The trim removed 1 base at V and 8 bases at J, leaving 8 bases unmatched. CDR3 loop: CASSQGPDRVHEQFF. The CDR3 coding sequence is TGCGCCAGCAGCCAAGGGCCCGACAGGGTTCATGAGCAGTTCTTC.

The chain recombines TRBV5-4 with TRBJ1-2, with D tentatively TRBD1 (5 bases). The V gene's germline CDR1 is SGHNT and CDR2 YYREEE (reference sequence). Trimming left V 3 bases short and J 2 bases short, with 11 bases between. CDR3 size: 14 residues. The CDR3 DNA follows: TGTGCCAGCAGCTCCGAAGGGGAAAACTATGGCTACACCTTC. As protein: CASSSEGENYGYTF.

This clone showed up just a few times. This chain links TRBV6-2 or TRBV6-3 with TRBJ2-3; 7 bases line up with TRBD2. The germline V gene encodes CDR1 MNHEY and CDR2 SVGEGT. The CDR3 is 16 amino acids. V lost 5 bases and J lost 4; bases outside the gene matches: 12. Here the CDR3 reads CASSILPAGYSDTQYF. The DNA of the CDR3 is TGTGCCAGCAGTATCCTTCCAGCGGGGTATTCAGATACGCAGTATTTT.

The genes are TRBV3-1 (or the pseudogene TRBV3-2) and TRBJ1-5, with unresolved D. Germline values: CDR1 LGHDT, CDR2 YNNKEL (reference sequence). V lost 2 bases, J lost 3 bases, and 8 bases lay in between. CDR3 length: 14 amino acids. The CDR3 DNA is TGTGCCAGCAGCCAATCAGGCAACAATCAGCCCCAGCATTTT. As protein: CASSQSGNNQPQHF.

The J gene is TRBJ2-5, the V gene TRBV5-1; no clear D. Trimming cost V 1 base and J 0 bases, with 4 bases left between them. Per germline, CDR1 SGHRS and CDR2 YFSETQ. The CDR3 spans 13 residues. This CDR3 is CASSLTNQETQYF. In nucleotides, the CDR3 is TGCGCCAGCAGCTTGACTAACCAAGAGACCCAGTACTTC.

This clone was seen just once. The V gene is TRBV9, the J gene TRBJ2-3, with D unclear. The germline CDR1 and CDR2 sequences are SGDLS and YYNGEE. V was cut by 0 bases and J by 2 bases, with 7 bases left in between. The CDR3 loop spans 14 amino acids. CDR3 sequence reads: CASSVGPITDTQYF. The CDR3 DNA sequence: TGTGCCAGCAGCGTAGGGCCCATCACAGATACGCAGTATTTT.

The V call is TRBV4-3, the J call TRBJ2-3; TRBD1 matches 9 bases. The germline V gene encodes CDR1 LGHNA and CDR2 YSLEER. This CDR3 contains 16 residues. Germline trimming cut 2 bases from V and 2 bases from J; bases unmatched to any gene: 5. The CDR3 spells CASSQYRDRATDTQYF. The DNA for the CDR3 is TGCGCCAGCAGCCAATATAGGGACAGGGCCACAGATACGCAGTATTTT.

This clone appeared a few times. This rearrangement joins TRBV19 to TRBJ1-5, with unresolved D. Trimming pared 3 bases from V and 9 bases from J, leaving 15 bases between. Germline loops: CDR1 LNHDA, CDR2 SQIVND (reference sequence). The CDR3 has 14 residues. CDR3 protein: CASSILSREWPQHF. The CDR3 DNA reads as TGTGCCAGTAGTATCCTCAGCCGGGAGTGGCCCCAGCATTTT.

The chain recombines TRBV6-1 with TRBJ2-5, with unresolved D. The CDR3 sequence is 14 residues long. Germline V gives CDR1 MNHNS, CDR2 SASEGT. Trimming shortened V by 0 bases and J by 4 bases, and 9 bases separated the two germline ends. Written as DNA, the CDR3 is TGTGCCAGCAGTGAAGCGCGCGTCCGAGAGACCCAGTACTTC. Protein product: CASSEARVRETQYF.

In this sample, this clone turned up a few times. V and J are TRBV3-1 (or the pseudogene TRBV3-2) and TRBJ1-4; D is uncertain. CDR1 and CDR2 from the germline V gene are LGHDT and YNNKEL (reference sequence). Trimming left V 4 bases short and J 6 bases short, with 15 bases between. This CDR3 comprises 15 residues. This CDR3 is CASSPPGRGYEKLFF. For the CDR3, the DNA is TGTGCCAGCAGCCCTCCGGGCAGAGGGTATGAAAAACTGTTTTTT.